These 4 T cell receptor beta chains came from one sample sequenced in a study of blood T cell repertoires in COVID-19 (dated by TCRdb to about 2020). Receptor amplification or capture employed the immunoSEQ multiplex PCR assay. TCRdb's version of the immuneACCESS table is confined to in-frame rearrangements and falls short of the full clone set. An unresolved V gene accounts for under half of the shortfall where checked; the remainder is of unknown origin. Counted in this sample were around 86,000 clones; approximately 87% of them appeared once. The ten largest clones represent approximately 7% of the sample. The specimen was peripheral blood. These receptors came from a human donor with acute or convalescent COVID-19. The donor label of this sample is uncertain.

CDR3 sequence: CASRTAVVYEQYF. CDR3 DNA sequence: TGTGCCAGCAGGACAGCCGTTGTCTACGAGCAGTACTTC. The chain has TRBV28 and TRBJ2-7; possibly TRBD1 for D (5 bases). V was cut by 6 bases and J by 3 bases, with 12 bases left in between. Germline V gene sequence: CDR1 MDHEN, CDR2 SYDVKM. This CDR3 contains 13 residues.

The V and J genes are TRBV10-2 and TRBJ1-1; D is possibly TRBD1 (6 bases). Trimming stripped 4 bases from V and 8 bases from J, with 14 bases between. Germline-derived CDR1 and CDR2 are WSHSY and SAAADI. This CDR3 contains 13 residues. The CDR3 region is CASSVQDSSEAFF. The CDR3 DNA follows: TGCGCCAGCAGTGTCCAGGACAGTTCGGAAGCTTTCTTT.

The chain joins TRBV5-1 to TRBJ2-5; the D gene is possibly TRBD1 (5 bases). Per germline, CDR1 SGHRS and CDR2 YFSETQ. The CDR3 extends over 14 amino acids. Trimming took 0 bases from V and 13 from J, leaving 19 bases between them. Here the CDR3 DNA reads TGCGCCAGCAGCTTGGCCTTTAGGGGTAACCTCTTGTACTTC. This translates into CASSLAFRGNLLYF. Complete variable domain (other parts from reference TRBV5-1 and TRBJ2-5): KAGVTQTPRYLIKTRGQQVTLSCSPISGHRSVSWYQQTPGQGLQFLFEYFSETQRNKGNFPGRFSGRQFSNSRSEMNVSTLELGDSALYLCASSLAFRGNLLYFGPGTRLLVL.

This clone was counted a few times. V and J are TRBV10-3 and TRBJ2-7; 7 nucleotides match TRBD1. The V and J ends lost 0 bases and 4 bases, in that order; junction bases with no gene match: 6. Looked up from germline, CDR1 is ENHRY and CDR2 is SYGVKD. The CDR3 sequence is 15 residues long. The DNA of the CDR3 is TGTGCCATCAGTGAGTCGAAAGGGGGCGCGTACGAGCAGTACTTC. This gives the protein CAISESKGGAYEQYF.